This T cell receptor (beta chain) is from a study of blood T cell repertoires in COVID-19. For the study at large: Whether acute or convalescent, the COVID-19 samples came from the United States, Italy and Spain. From T cells, B-cell-depleted T cells, or PBMCs came the material, which was cDNA or gDNA.

Under the authors' procedure: Scientists estimated how many nucleated cells there were by amplifying reference gene primers. Sequenced by immunoSEQ multiplex PCR; TCRdb stores in-frame clones only, minus some. V and J calls plus clone size are reproduced from that table; the DNA served to infer D and trimming. The sample includes about 160,000 clones, approximately 84% seen only once; the top ten take about 0.95%. The CDR3 contains 13 residues. Germline values: CDR1 MNHNS, CDR2 SASEGT. V trimming: 5 bases; J trimming: 4 bases; junction bases outside the gene matches: 4. The clonotype originates from a man between 40 and 49 years old with acute or convalescent COVID-19. Sequenced: peripheral blood. The gene calls are TRBV6-1 and TRBJ1-2; TRBD1 matches at 7 bases. This CDR3 is CASSPDRAYGYTF. The CDR3 DNA is TGTGCCAGCAGTCCAGACAGGGCCTATGGCTACACCTTC.